The present TCR beta chain was sequenced within a study of shared clonotypes between healthy human individuals. Study background: Participating donors consisted of two women and three men aged 18 to 49.

Findings of the study overall: Clonotype sharing across a handful of donors was observed for about 4.8% of naive CD4 clonotypes.

On this clone itself: As yet, its antigen is unknown. The junction departs from the called germline gene at one end, perhaps through a read error.

Germline V gives CDR1 SGHRS, CDR2 YFSETQ. The CDR3 length is 17 residues. Using immunoSEQ multiplex PCR, the repertoire was profiled, and TCRdb retains in-frame clones only, with some absent. The data contain about 2.4 million clones, over 85% of them singletons. Sequencing used naive CD4+ T cells from PBMCs. This sample's subset: CD45RA+ positively selected. J is TRBJ1-4 and V is TRBV5-1, with 9 bases that match TRBD1. The TCR was taken from a man aged 18 to 29 in good health. Some clones in this sample may be carry-over from other donors' samples. CDR3 bases: TGCGCCAGCAGCTTGGAGCTACAGGGGGCTACTAGTGAAAAACTGTTTTTT. Protein sequence: CASSLELQGATSEKLFF.